This TCR beta chain is from a study of blood T cells in healthy people across ages (dated by TCRdb to the mid-2010s). In the study overall: In model experiments, template switching captured about one uniquely barcoded TCR beta cDNA molecule for every two T cells. Four age groups were formed from the donors: young (average approximately 16 years), middle-aged (around 40), aged (approximately 60) and long-lived (approximately 80). Using deep sequencing normalized with unique cDNA molecular identifiers, the study measured how TCR beta repertoire diversity changes with age. The study analyzed two additional independent replicas of 1 million unique cDNA reads from the same blood draw for two donors, one aged 18 to 30 and one aged 80 or older.

A note on this clonotype: Its specific antigen is unknown. No base quality information exists; no much larger clone differs at one position.

Libraries were made using 5' RACE. Sequencing was performed on an Illumina HiSeq 2500. A second PCR of about 6 to 11 cycles was performed with a sample-barcoded 5' primer and a J-beta primer mix. A template-switch 5' adaptor carrying 12 random nucleotides introduced a unique molecular identifier onto each TCR beta cDNA molecule. Each sample yielded at least 3 million CDR3-containing paired-end reads. The Mint cDNA synthesis kit, primed by a TRBC-specific oligonucleotide, was used to synthesize first-strand cDNA from all RNA. After uracil-DNA glycosylase treatment, a first 18-cycle PCR used universal primers M1SS and BC2_uni_R on all cDNA. The original pipeline was this. Each sample was normalized by randomly selecting 1 million high-quality reads, each carrying a distinct molecular identifier. Reads with shared molecular identifiers were discarded instead of being binned into consensus sequences. MiTCR, set to a Q25 quality threshold and the strictest error-elimination algorithm, was used for CDR3 identification, clonotype clustering and error correction. Lower-bound total TCR beta diversity was estimated with a nonparametric unseen species model using Euler transformation. Through fastp at Q25 and MiXCR, TCRdb rebuilt clones from the public reads, retaining in-frame beta chains. A single entry per CDR3 protein holds the most common genes and DNA from its merged rows. Here the V and J calls rest on TCRdb's processing, not on the authors' analysis. Recorded for this sample are more than 1,000,000 distinct CDR3 sequences; approximately 26% of them occurred a single time. The ten top clones hold 0.75% of the sample.

General conclusions and limits of the study: Since profiling was done on bulk unsorted PBMCs, naive and antigen-experienced compartments could not be conclusively compared. Compared with the aged group, the long-lived group had more naive CD4+ T cells, fewer expanded clones and increased TCR diversity, a pattern suggesting age selection. As age increased, observed TCR beta diversity per million T cells dropped in a roughly linear way, and a significant reduction was already evident by age 40. Estimates of total diversity from one million sequenced T cells were regarded as lower bounds and underestimates. Because donor CMV infection status was unknown, age-related changes in expanded clonotypes were potentially confounded. There was a strong correlation between observed TCR beta diversity and the percentage of naive T cells measured by flow cytometry.

The V and J ends are trimmed by 0 bases and 3 bases, leaving 7 bases between them. From the germline V gene, CDR1 is SGDLS and CDR2 is YYNGEE. Taken from cysteine to phenylalanine, the CDR3 has 14 residues. Only the CDR3 region is kept as DNA, spanning 42 bases read in frame from base 1. Systemically healthy Caucasian individuals from Russia, some 36 in total and aged roughly 6 to 100 years, were included as donors. Each donor gave ten milliliters of peripheral blood, drawn into EDTA-treated Vacutainer tubes. PBMCs were isolated by Ficoll-Paque density-gradient centrifugation, with at least 6.5 million obtained per sample. Total RNA was extracted from PBMCs with Trizol reagent, with at least 6 micrograms obtained per sample. The percentages of naive CD45RAhigh/CD27high T cells were determined by flow cytometry on a PBMC aliquot from every donor. This sample was shared with a second study, whose subject was T cells of mothers and their children. In that second paper, the authors write: Donors were nine systemically healthy Caucasian individuals: three mothers and their six children. cDNA synthesis used all of the extracted RNA, with roughly 1.5 ug of RNA in each 15 ul reaction. In the second PCR, sample barcodes and 2-4 random nucleotides were introduced via the M1S primer. More than 8 million TCR beta CDR3 reads were obtained from each mother, and some 3 million reads were obtained from each child. Thymic selection shapes the output of TCR recombination in a similar way in related and unrelated pairs, and inherited differences have a minor effect. Normalized repertoire overlap was always found to be slightly, but never significantly, higher in related mother-child pairs than in unrelated mother-child pairs. No persistent microchimeric T cell clones were found, with a detection sensitivity of around 100 clones per million clonotypes. In the study, deep NGS was used to compare the TCR beta repertoires of mothers and children, and features distinguishing related mother-child pairs from unrelated individuals were sought. Mothers averaged about 40 +/- 4 years of age and children averaged about 10 +/- 4 years. After adapter ligation with NEBNext reagents, the libraries were sequenced on Illumina HiSeq 2000 with 100+100 nt paired-end reads. To prevent cross-contamination, the mother and child libraries were prepared a month apart and were sequenced in separate runs. For each donor, between 500,000 and 2,000,000 distinct TCR beta clonotypes were identified. Naive TCR beta clonotypes were estimated from low-frequency clonotypes matched to each donor's FACS-determined naive share, without sorting.

The sample was blood. The TCR was taken from a girl aged 2 to 10 in good health. The V and J segments used are TRBV9 and TRBJ1-5, with the D gene not confidently named. The CDR3 reads as follows: CASSVGDTNQPQHF. In nucleotide form, the sequence is TGTGCCAGCAGCGTAGGGGATACCAATCAGCCCCAGCATTTT. Joined to the reference TRBV9 and TRBJ1-5 proteins, this CDR3 gives the full variable domain: DSGVTQTPKHLITATGQRVTLRCSPRSGDLSVYWYQQSLDQGLQFLIQYYNGEERAKGNILERFSAQQFPDLHSELNLSSLELGDSALYFCASSVGDTNQPQHFGDGTRLSIL.